This T cell receptor beta chain derives from a study of breast tumors, draining lymph nodes, adjacent tissues. From the multiplex PCR reads, TCRdb called clonotypes with MiXCR, one entry per CDR3 protein. The sample shows under 70,000 distinct CDR3 sequences, less than 50% of them seen only once. Trimming shortened V by 3 bases and J by 0 bases, and 8 bases separated the two germline ends. The CDR3 has 14 amino acids. The TCR comes from a female donor with breast cancer. Some clones in this sample may be carry-over from other donors' samples. The chain carries TRBV12-3 or TRBV12-4 and TRBJ1-1, with D perhaps matching TRBD1 (5 bases). The sequenced sample consisted of breast tumor tissue. CDR3 residues: CASSLGRMNTEAFF. The DNA of the CDR3 is TGTGCCAGCAGTTTGGGACGCATGAACACTGAAGCTTTCTTT.